These T cell receptor beta chains were read from a single sample in a study of cytomegalovirus exposure and HLA in healthy donors. The assay was immunoSEQ multiplex PCR, and TCRdb's table has in-frame clones only and misses some. The data contain about 120,000 clones, approximately 9.4% of them singletons. The sample consisted of PBMCs. The receptors here all came from a man under 40 in good health and CMV-seronegative. Each CDR3 is given with its conserved first and last residue. D genes are given only for firm matches. For some rows the clone size is stated as once, few or many, or as a class when expanded; others skip it.

d_call j_call clone_size v_call cdr3_aa cdr3_nt
TRBD2 TRBJ2-1 . TRBV5-4 CASSPNGLAGGNEQFF TGTGCCAGCAGCCCCAACGGTCTAGCGGGGGGGAATGAGCAGTTCTTC
TRBD1 TRBJ2-1 few TRBV15 CATSPVGGINEQFF TGTGCCACCAGCCCTGTAGGGGGCATAAATGAGCAGTTCTTC
TRBD2 TRBJ2-1 . TRBV6-1 CASSGRLAGEYNEQFF TGTGCCAGCAGTGGAAGACTAGCGGGGGAGTACAATGAGCAGTTCTTC
TRBD1 TRBJ1-1 . TRBV11-3 CASSDRGGTEAFF TGTGCCAGCAGCGACAGGGGAGGGACTGAAGCTTTCTTT
. TRBJ1-1 few TRBV6-5 CASSYSQGNTEAFF TGTGCCAGCAGTTATTCACAGGGGAACACTGAAGCTTTCTTT
TRBD1 TRBJ1-2 . TRBV7-9 CASSLAGQGGYTF TGTGCCAGCAGCTTAGCTGGACAGGGCGGCTACACCTTC
. TRBJ2-7 . TRBV6-5 CASSYSYLLTGDEQYF TGTGCCAGCAGTTACTCGTACCTCCTGACAGGCGATGAGCAGTACTTC
. TRBJ1-4 few TRBV11-2 CASSLTGDRGEKLFF TGTGCCAGCAGCTTAACGGGGGATCGAGGCGAAAAACTGTTTTTT
. TRBJ2-7 . TRBV29-1 CSATLRGSYERYF TGCAGCGCTACCCTCAGGGGCTCCTACGAGCGGTACTTC
TRBD2 TRBJ2-1 . TRBV4-1 CASSQEGLASYNEQFF TGCGCCAGCAGCCAAGAGGGACTAGCATCCTACAATGAGCAGTTCTTC
TRBD2 TRBJ2-7 few TRBV27 CASRAGTSGSYEQYF TGTGCCAGCAGGGCTGGGACTAGCGGGAGCTACGAGCAGTACTTC
. TRBJ2-7 . TRBV23-1 CASSGRGALVYEQYF TGCGCCAGCTCTGGACGGGGGGCATTGGTATACGAGCAGTACTTC
. TRBJ2-5 few TRBV11-2 CASSSAPPLGQETQYF TGTGCCAGCAGCTCAGCGCCCCCTTTGGGCCAAGAGACCCAGTACTTC
. TRBJ2-1 . TRBV4-1 CASNYPGSIVNEQFF TGCGCCAGCAACTACCCAGGGTCTATCGTGAATGAGCAGTTCTTC
. TRBJ1-2 few TRBV14 CASSRWQDYGYTF TGTGCCAGCAGCCGGTGGCAGGACTATGGCTACACCTTC